This TCR beta chain was identified during a study of blood T cell repertoires in COVID-19. Recruited during active infection, patients (from Seattle) were subsequently followed longitudinally. Authors' analysis steps: Amplification with reference gene primers provided the estimates of nucleated cell counts. TCRdb keeps only in-frame clones here, not all; method: immunoSEQ multiplex PCR. V and J calls and clone size follow that table, whereas D and trimming were derived from the DNA. The sample has roughly 87,000 clones, around 85% seen once. This clonotype was obtained from a woman over 75 with COVID-19, enrolled during active disease. The source material was peripheral blood.

The CDR3 sequence: CASSLVAGNNEQFF. DNA of the CDR3: TGCGCCAGCAGCTTGGTGGCGGGAAACAATGAGCAGTTCTTC. The chain couples TRBV5-1 to TRBJ2-1; weak D call: TRBD2 (6 bases). The V gene lost 0 bases and the J gene lost 5 bases, with 9 bases spanning the gap. Per germline, CDR1 SGHRS and CDR2 YFSETQ. The CDR3 spans 14 residues.